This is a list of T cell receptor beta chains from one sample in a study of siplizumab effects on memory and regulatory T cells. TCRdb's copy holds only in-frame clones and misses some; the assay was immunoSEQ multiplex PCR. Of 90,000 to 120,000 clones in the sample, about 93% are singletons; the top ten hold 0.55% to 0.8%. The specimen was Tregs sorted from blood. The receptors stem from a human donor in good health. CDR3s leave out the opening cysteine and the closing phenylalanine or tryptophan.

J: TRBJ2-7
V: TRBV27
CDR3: ASSSGPTVVPGNEQY

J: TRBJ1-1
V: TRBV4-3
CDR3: ASSHLLGGAGITEAF

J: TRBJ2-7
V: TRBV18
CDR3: ASSQDRGSYEQY

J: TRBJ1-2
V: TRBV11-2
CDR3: ASSLGPGIIGYT

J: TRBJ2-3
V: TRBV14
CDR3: ASSQGVNRKAGKVTDTQY

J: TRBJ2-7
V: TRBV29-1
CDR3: SVEFRGEQY

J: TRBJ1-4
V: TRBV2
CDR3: ASTEAYGKLF

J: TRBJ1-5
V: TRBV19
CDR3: ASNNGVGQPQH

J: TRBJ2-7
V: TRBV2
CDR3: ASSDSPQYEQY

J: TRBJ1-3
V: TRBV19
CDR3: ASSRQAPGNTIY

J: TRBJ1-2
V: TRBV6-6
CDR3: ASSYGGFYGYT

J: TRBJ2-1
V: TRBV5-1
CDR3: ASSLAPLGTYNEQF

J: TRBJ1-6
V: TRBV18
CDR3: ASSRDNNSPLH

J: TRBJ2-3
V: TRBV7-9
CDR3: ASSSQGTPTDTQY

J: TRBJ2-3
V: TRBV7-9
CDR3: ASSLALGRDTQY

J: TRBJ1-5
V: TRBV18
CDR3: ASSPGVNQPQH

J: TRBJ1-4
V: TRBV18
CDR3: ASSASRGPRGEKLF

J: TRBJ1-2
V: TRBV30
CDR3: AWNSRTGGSIYGYT

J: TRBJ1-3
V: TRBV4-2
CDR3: ASSQVGAGLGGNTIY

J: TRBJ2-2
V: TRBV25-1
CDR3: ASRSGGAYTGELF

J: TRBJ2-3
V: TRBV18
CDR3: ASSPLRVTDTQY

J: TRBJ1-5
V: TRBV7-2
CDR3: ASSLNRVNQPQH

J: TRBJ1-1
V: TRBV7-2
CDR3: ASSVTDRVNTEAF

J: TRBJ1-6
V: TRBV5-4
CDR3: ASSPAPTSNNSPLH

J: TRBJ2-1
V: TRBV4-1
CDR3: ASSLTGLAKNEQF

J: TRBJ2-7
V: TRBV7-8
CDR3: ASSFGSSYEQY

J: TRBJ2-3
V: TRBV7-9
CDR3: ASSLLGSPSTDTQY

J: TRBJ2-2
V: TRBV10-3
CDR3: AIRPAGGIQNTGELF

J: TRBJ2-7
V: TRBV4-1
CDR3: ASSDRDRGTKGGSYEQY

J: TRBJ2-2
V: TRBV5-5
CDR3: ASSPDGNTGELF

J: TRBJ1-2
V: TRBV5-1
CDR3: ASSWGQGELYGYT

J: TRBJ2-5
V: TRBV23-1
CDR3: ASSQLQETQY

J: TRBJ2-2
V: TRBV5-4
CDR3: AFPGQEPTGELF

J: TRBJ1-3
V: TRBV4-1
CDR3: ASSHLFGVSGNTIY

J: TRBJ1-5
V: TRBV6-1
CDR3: ASSAYPGQTLLGDQPQH

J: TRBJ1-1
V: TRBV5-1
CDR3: ASSFLRGAEAF

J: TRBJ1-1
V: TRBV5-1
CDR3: ASSPRGGTNTEAF

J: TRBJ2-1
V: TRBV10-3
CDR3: AISEPFSGSSYNEQF

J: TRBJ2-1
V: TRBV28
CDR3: ASRLLAGQYNEQF

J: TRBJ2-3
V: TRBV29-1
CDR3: SVPRSGIPTDTQY

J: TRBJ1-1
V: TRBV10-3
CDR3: ASTRRGENTEAF

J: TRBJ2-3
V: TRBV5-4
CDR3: ASSLNQIADTQY

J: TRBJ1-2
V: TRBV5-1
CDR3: ASSLALGSNYGYT

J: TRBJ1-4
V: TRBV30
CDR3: AWSVIAGRNEKLF

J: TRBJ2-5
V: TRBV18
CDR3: ASSPGPETQY

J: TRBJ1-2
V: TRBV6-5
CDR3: ASSWTESYGYT

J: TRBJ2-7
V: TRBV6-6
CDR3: ASSSWDSYEQY

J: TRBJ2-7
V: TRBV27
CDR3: ASSLTGNYEQY

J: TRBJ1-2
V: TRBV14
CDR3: ASSQEWWGGYT

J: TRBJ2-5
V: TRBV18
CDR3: ASSPNVPRQETQY

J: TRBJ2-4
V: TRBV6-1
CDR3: ASSEARTGAQVAKNIQY

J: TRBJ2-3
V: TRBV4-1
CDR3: ASSRYTGGRTDTQY